Described below is a single T cell receptor (beta chain) sequence and its context. No antigen is known for it. Sequencing used immunoSEQ multiplex PCR; TCRdb keeps in-frame clones, though not all of them. In the table there are about 110,000 clones, 75% to 90% of which are singletons. The sample is drawn from a study of a mutant IDH1 vaccine in newly diagnosed glioma. Study background: Investigators started vaccination 4-6 weeks after radiotherapy alone, or with temozolomide cycles.

This CDR3 comprises 14 residues. The J segment lost 3 bases and the V segment lost 0 bases, leaving 3 bases of the junction unmatched. The germline CDR1 and CDR2 sequences are GTSNPN and SVGIG (reference sequence). Stated time point: week 11, during vaccination. With topical imiquimod, each dose of the vaccine consisted of 300 ug of mutant IDH1 20-mer peptide. The J gene is TRBJ2-3, the V gene TRBV30; 7 nucleotides agree with TRBD2. This clonotype originated in a woman aged 50 to 60 with glioma. The sequenced sample was PBMCs, obtained from a glioma patient whose treatment included an IDH1 peptide vaccine. The CDR3, as DNA: TGTGCCTGGAGTGTGGGAGGGGCGACAGATACGCAGTATTTT. Translated: CAWSVGGATDTQYF. The variable domain in full, with the rest retrieved from reference TRBV30 and TRBJ2-3, is SQTIHQWPATLVQPVGSPLSLECTVEGTSNPNLYWYRQAAGRGLQLLFYSVGIGQISSEVPQNLSASRPQDRQFILSSKKLLLSDSGFYLCAWSVGGATDTQYFGPGTRLTVL.